Reported below is one TCR beta chain. Its antigen is unknown. Per-nucleotide qualities are absent, and no much larger clonotype sits a single base away. The identical CDR3 is also encoded by other nucleotide sequences in the sample. This sample stems from a study of shared clonotypes between healthy human individuals (dated by TCRdb to 2018 to 2021). The study in broad terms: Three men and two women, aged 18 to 49 years, made up the cohort. Per donor, three plates each were used for CD4 naive and CD4 memory, two for CD8 naive, and one for CD8 memory. Blood TCR repertoires of a handful of healthy adults were deeply sequenced to estimate repertoire size and the extent of clonotype sharing between individuals. To increase sequencing depth and limit assay-specific biases, TCR repertoire library preparation and sequencing were carried out by different laboratories using diverse techniques. Per donor, leukapheresis produced somewhere between about 0.94 and 9.5 billion PBMCs.

Using the deep immunoSEQ assay, TCR CDR3 regions were amplified from genomic DNA by multiplex PCR. Genomic DNA extracted from each cell subset was distributed evenly over all wells of several immunoSEQ 96-well plates, and each plate served as one replicate. For sorted subsets, approximately 200 ng of genomic DNA, equivalent to 25,000 to 35,000 T cell genomes, went into each replicate PCR. Purified libraries were measured with a Qubit 3.0 fluorometer, size-checked on a Bioanalyzer 2100, and measured again with the KAPA Library Quantification kit. Every immunoSEQ 96-well plate was sequenced on a separate single-read 150-cycle Illumina NextSeq 550 flow cell. Per the original workflow: Because the immunoSEQ output held only junctional sequences and lacked quality scores, the filtering could not match the filtering applied to full-length reads. To assign V/J genes and CDR3, sequences were annotated using PyIR, a Python wrapper for IgBLAST v1.9, with IMGT germline references. Any read was removed if the V/J assignment was weak (E-value above 1e-6), the CDR3 was missing, or the read contained stop codons, out-of-frame junctions, or ambiguous translated residues. V3J clonotypes were defined by identical inferred V gene, J gene, and CDR3 amino acid sequence. The percentage overlap between two repertoires was calculated by dividing the number of shared unique clonotypes by the size of the smaller repertoire. Three approaches were used to assess repertoire richness: RTK rarefaction, the Chao1 estimator, and Recon v2.1 estimates of unobserved clonotypes. Generation probabilities were computed with OLGA for all TCRbeta clonotypes obtained by the gDNA method from a few donors. TCRdb holds this immuneACCESS table with in-frame rearrangements only. Some clones are missing; in checked studies, unresolved V genes explain under half, and the rest has no known cause. V, J and clone size reflect that table, while D and trimming were determined from the DNA. This sample has roughly 2 million clones in its table, and approximately 94% of those were observed once. The ten largest account for roughly 0.13% of the sample.

V lost 6 bases and J lost 1 base; the stretch between them is 9 bases long. Taken from cysteine to phenylalanine, the CDR3 has 13 residues. Only the CDR3 region is kept as DNA, spanning 39 bases read in frame from base 1. Taken from the germline V gene, the CDR1 and CDR2 loops are MNHNS and SASEGT. Donors were healthy HIV-negative adults with no recently reported acute infections or vaccinations. Every donor was a Caucasian adult residing in Nashville, Tennessee, USA. CD4+ T cells were enriched by magnetic negative selection, after which naive cells were positively selected on CD45RA and the negative fraction was taken as the memory subset. Blood was obtained by leukapheresis, after which PBMCs were separated by Ficoll-Histopaque density gradient centrifugation and cryopreserved in liquid nitrogen vapor phase. Purity and quantity of every magnetically sorted T cell population were checked by analytical flow cytometry. From each sorted fraction, genomic DNA was isolated and quantified by UV absorbance on a Nanodrop 2000c.

Study-level results and caveats: Because the study included a small number of donors, the genetic and exposure-history diversity represented was limited. Larger estimated clonotype richness was generally found for naive subsets than for memory subsets. Even with the large sequencing depth, rarefaction of the sorted-subset datasets indicated that sequencing was incomplete. Compared with non-shared clonotypes, the clonotypes found in all four sorted-subset donors had higher generation probabilities. Pairwise subsampling indicated that sequencing depth was expected to affect the degree of clonotype sharing among donors. Sampling was restricted to blood, and TCR repertoires in tissues likely differ from the TCR repertoires found in blood. Around 5% of naive CD4, 3.5% of naive CD8, about 2.4% of memory CD4, and roughly 0.4% of memory CD8 clonotypes were shared across several donors.

The material sequenced was naive CD4+ T cells sorted from blood. The sample's cell subset or site label, in plain terms: CD45RA+ positively selected. The receptor chain draws on TRBV6-1 and TRBJ1-1; the D gene is not confidently resolved. The TCR comes from a man between 18 and 35 years old in good health. The CDR3 has the sequence CASSGRGNTEAFF. The DNA is TGTGCCAGCAGCGGACGGGGGAACACTGAAGCTTTCTTT.